This T cell receptor (beta chain) was observed in a study of vaccination and CD4 T cells after COVID-19. Across the whole study: Two doses of either BNT162b2 or mRNA-1273 vaccine went to participants.

At the Johns Hopkins FTIC core, DNA taken from cultured CD4+ T cells was sequenced by way of the Oncomine TCR Beta short-read assay. It was from cultured CD4+ T cells that genomic DNA was extracted. Using its own MiXCR run on the PCR reads, TCRdb lists one record per CDR3 protein. The sample has around 11,000 distinct CDR3 sequences, about 25% seen once. Treatment given: approximately 11-day PBMC culture with coronavirus spike peptide pools or control peptides (ViraFEST assay). Trimming cost V 4 bases and J 4 bases, with 4 bases left between them. The CDR3 covers 10 residues. Germline values: CDR1 DFQATT, CDR2 SNEGSKA (reference sequence). Relative to its sample, this clonotype is medium-sized (0.01 to 0.1%). The target antigen is unknown.

The receptor's source is a human donor who had recovered from COVID-19. This specimen consisted of CD4+ T cells from blood, cultured in vitro, obtained after SARS-CoV-2 vaccination. V and J are TRBV20-1 and TRBJ2-5; D is uncertain. The CDR3 sequence: CSAIGETQYF. The DNA of the CDR3 is TGCAGTGCTATCGGAGAGACCCAGTACTTC.